Listed below are T cell receptor beta chains from one sample, sequenced in a study of naive CD8 T cells in extremely preterm neonates. TCRdb's table, derived via immunoSEQ multiplex PCR, lists solely in-frame clones and lacks some. Here the sample spans about 7,900 clones, roughly 98% being singletons. Sequences were obtained from naive CD8+ T cells from blood. Source of these receptors: a human donor in good health. The CDR3 runs from the conserved cysteine through the conserved F or W. Each record gives: clone size, V gene, J gene, D gene, CDR3 DNA, CDR3 protein. A D gene is named only where the DNA matches it firmly. Where a row states a size, it is once, few, many or the class of an expanded clone; other rows omit it.

>NA|TRBV5-1|TRBJ2-3|TRBD1
TGCGCCAGCAGCTTGGCGGGACAGGGGGAAACAGATACGCAGTATTTT
CASSLAGQGETDTQYF
>NA|TRBV15|TRBJ2-1|TRBD1
TGTGCCACCAGCGGGGGAACAGGGGGACAGTACAATGAGCAGTTCTTC
CATSGGTGGQYNEQFF
>NA|TRBV4-1|TRBJ2-3|TRBD1
TGCGCCAGCAGCCAATATGACAGGGGCCCAGATACGCAGTATTTT
CASSQYDRGPDTQYF
>NA|TRBV27|TRBJ2-7|NA
TGTGCCAGCAGTTTGGGGGGACAGTTCTACGAGCAGTACTTC
CASSLGGQFYEQYF
>NA|TRBV7-9|TRBJ2-1|NA
TGTGCCAGCAGCCCGGGATACAATGAGCAGTTCTTC
CASSPGYNEQFF
>NA|TRBV6-6|TRBJ2-2|NA
TGTGCCAGCAGTTCCTCGTTGCGGGACACCGGGGAGCTGTTTTTT
CASSSSLRDTGELFF
>NA|TRBV29-1|TRBJ2-7|NA
TGCAGCGTTGTCCAAACAGGCGGATACGAGCAGTACTTC
CSVVQTGGYEQYF
>once|TRBV15|TRBJ1-1|TRBD1
TGTGCCACCAGCAGAGGACCATTGACAGGGGAGACTGAAGCTTTCTTT
CATSRGPLTGETEAFF
>NA|TRBV28|TRBJ1-5|NA
TGTGCCAGCAGTTTTACAGGCAATCAGCCCCAGCATTTT
CASSFTGNQPQHF
>NA|TRBV4-2|TRBJ1-1|TRBD1
TGTGCCAGCAGCCAAGTTCAGAGTCAGGGGGTATCTGAAGCTTTCTTT
CASSQVQSQGVSEAFF
>NA|TRBV29-1|TRBJ1-2|TRBD1
TGCAGCGTTGTCGGCCAGGGGGCGCAAGGCTACACCTTC
CSVVGQGAQGYTF
>NA|TRBV14|TRBJ2-7|TRBD2
TGTGCCAGCAGCCGAGTAGCGGGGGGCTCCTACGAGCAGTACTTC
CASSRVAGGSYEQYF
>NA|TRBV2|TRBJ1-2|NA
TGTGCCAGCAGTGAGATAGGGGGTAATGGCTACACCTTC
CASSEIGGNGYTF
>NA|TRBV13|TRBJ2-3|TRBD2
TGTGCCAGCCTTCCTAGCGGGGGGTGGGGCACAGATACGCAGTATTTT
CASLPSGGWGTDTQYF
>NA|TRBV5-6|TRBJ1-2|NA
TGTGCCAGCAGCTTAGAGGGGAGGGGCACCTTC
CASSLEGRGTF
>NA|TRBV7-2|TRBJ2-5|TRBD2
TGTGCCAGCAGCTTAGGGACTAGCGGAGAGACCCAGTACTTC
CASSLGTSGETQYF
>NA|TRBV7-6|TRBJ2-5|TRBD2
TGTGCCAGCAGAAGGTGGCGGGCGGGAGAAGAGACCCAGTACTTC
CASRRWRAGEETQYF
>NA|TRBV13|TRBJ2-7|TRBD1
TGTGCCAGCAGCCGGACGGACAGGGGGTCCTACGAGCAGTACTTC
CASSRTDRGSYEQYF
>NA|TRBV2|TRBJ1-4|NA
TGTGCCAGCAGTGAAGCGAAACAGGGTTTGGATGAAAAACTGTTTTTT
CASSEAKQGLDEKLFF
>NA|TRBV19|TRBJ1-5|NA
TGTGCCAGTAGTACTGGGCTTTTCGCGGCAGGGAATCAGCCCCAGCATTTT
CASSTGLFAAGNQPQHF
>NA|TRBV4-1|TRBJ2-1|TRBD1
TGCGCCAGCAGCCAAGATGGGAACAGGGGGGACGAGCAGTTCTTC
CASSQDGNRGDEQFF
>NA|TRBV4-1|TRBJ1-2|NA
TGCGCCAGCAGCCCAACGGGGAACTATGGCTACACCTTC
CASSPTGNYGYTF
>NA|TRBV27|TRBJ2-1|NA
TGTGCCAGCAGGCCCGCTAGCATCCTCTACAATGAGCAGTTCTTC
CASRPASILYNEQFF
>NA|TRBV19|TRBJ2-1|TRBD2
TGTGCCAGTGGGACTAGCGGTTACAATGAGCAGTTCTTC
CASGTSGYNEQFF